Following are 2 T cell receptor beta chains from one sample sequenced in a study of blood T cell repertoires in COVID-19. The table came from immunoSEQ multiplex PCR; TCRdb's copy has only in-frame clones and leaves some out. The data contain some 490,000 clones, around nine tenths of them singletons. Sequencing input: PBMCs or T cells enriched from blood (not recorded which). The source is an older woman who had recovered from COVID-19.

The chain employs TRBV30 and TRBJ1-3, with 7 bases aligning to TRBD1. The CDR3 runs 14 residues. Germline values: CDR1 GTSNPN, CDR2 SVGIG (reference sequence). V trimming: 2 bases; J trimming: 2 bases; junction bases outside the gene matches: 3. This CDR3 reads CAWSTGTAGNTIYF. In nucleotides, the CDR3 is TGTGCCTGGAGTACCGGGACAGCTGGAAACACCATATATTTT. Using reference TRBV30 and TRBJ1-3 for the parts outside the CDR3, the full variable domain is SQTIHQWPATLVQPVGSPLSLECTVEGTSNPNLYWYRQAAGRGLQLLFYSVGIGQISSEVPQNLSASRPQDRQFILSSKKLLLSDSGFYLCAWSTGTAGNTIYFGEGSWLTVV.

The CDR3 nucleotides read TGCGCCAGCAGCTTGTTGGCTAGCGGGGGAGGTAGCGGGCAGTACTTC. Translating it yields CASSLLASGGGSGQYF. The chain employs TRBV5-1 and TRBJ2-7; TRBD2 agrees at 10 bases. The CDR3 consists of 16 residues. V lost 1 base, J lost 9 bases, and 13 bases stayed unmatched. Germline V gene sequence: CDR1 SGHRS, CDR2 YFSETQ.